What follows are 13 T cell receptor beta chains derived from one specimen sequenced in a study of CD8 T cells in Susac syndrome. Reverse transcription of roughly 0.5 to 1 ug RNA was carried out with random hexamers. TCRdb re-derived calls from the immunoSEQ multiplex PCR reads in MiXCR, one entry per CDR3 protein. Of roughly 180,000 distinct CDR3 sequences listed, about 95% are singletons. The sample was CD4+ T cells from PBMCs. These receptors came from a human donor in good health.

The genes are TRBV9 and TRBJ1-1; no clear D gene. V lost 0 bases, J lost 2 bases, and 11 bases lay in between. Germline V gives CDR1 SGDLS, CDR2 YYNGEE. This CDR3 comprises 15 residues. The CDR3 nucleotides read TGTGCCAGCAGCGTAGGGCGAGTTGGTAACACTGAAGCTTTCTTT. Protein sequence: CASSVGRVGNTEAFF.

This sequence joins TRBV23-1 and TRBJ2-7, with D perhaps matching TRBD1 (5 bases). TRBV23-1 is noted as an ORF with a role that remains uncertain. This CDR3 is 16 amino acids long. With 3 bases removed from V and 1 base from J, the gap between germline ends came to 16 bases. The CDR3 spells CASSHFQGTNSYEQYF. For the CDR3, the DNA is TGCGCCAGCAGTCACTTCCAGGGCACCAATTCCTACGAGCAGTACTTC.

The chain employs TRBV30 and TRBJ2-2; no reliable D call. The CDR3 covers 13 residues. Trimming removed 3 bases from V and 2 bases from J, with 7 bases in between. Germline assignment: CDR1 GTSNPN and CDR2 SVGIG (reference sequence). In DNA, the CDR3 is TGTGCCTGGAGGCCAGCTAACACCGGGGAGCTGTTTTTT. It is translated as CAWRPANTGELFF.

The rearrangement joins TRBV11-2 to TRBJ2-3; TRBD1 aligns across 9 bases. The J segment lost 3 bases and the V segment lost 1 base, leaving 2 bases of the junction unmatched. CDR3 length equals 15 residues. Germline CDR1 is SGHAT and CDR2 is FQNNGV. For the CDR3, the DNA is TGTGCCAGCAGCTTAGGGACAGGGGTAACAGATACGCAGTATTTT. Amino acid sequence: CASSLGTGVTDTQYF.

The gene calls are TRBV4-2 and TRBJ2-1, with 14 bases fitting TRBD2. The germline V gene encodes CDR1 LGHNA and CDR2 YNFKEQ. V lost 1 base to trimming and J lost 8 bases; unmatched junction nucleotides: 16. The CDR3 runs 20 residues. The CDR3 sequence: CASSQGGWGLAGDVGDEQFF. The CDR3 DNA reads as TGTGCCAGCAGCCAAGGAGGTTGGGGACTAGCGGGAGATGTGGGCGATGAGCAGTTCTTC.

CDR3 sequence reads: CASRVGGNTEAFF. The CDR3, as DNA: TGTGCCAGCAGAGTTGGAGGGAACACTGAAGCTTTCTTT. The chain joins TRBV7-9 to TRBJ1-1; no definite D call. The germline V and J ends were trimmed by 6 bases and 1 base, with 9 bases remaining between them. CDR3 length: 13 residues. Looked up from germline, CDR1 is SEHNR and CDR2 is FQNEAQ (reference sequence).

This clonotype was counted a single time. This sequence joins TRBV15 and TRBJ1-2, with D tentatively TRBD1 (6 bases). Germline assignment: CDR1 LNHNV and CDR2 YYDKDF (reference sequence). The CDR3 is 16 residues long. V was trimmed by 0 bases and J by 4 bases, leaving 15 bases between them. The CDR3: CATSREGVRGGYGYTF. The CDR3 DNA sequence: TGTGCCACCAGCAGAGAGGGGGTTAGAGGGGGCTATGGCTACACCTTC.

V gene TRBV15 combines with J gene TRBJ2-7, with 7 bases aligning to TRBD2. Trimming cost V 4 bases and J 3 bases; bases outside gene matches: 12. The CDR3 consists of 16 residues. Germline V gene data show CDR1 as LNHNV and CDR2 as YYDKDF (reference sequence). CDR3 bases: TGTGCCACCAGCAACCTATATAGCGGGTACTACTACGAGCAGTACTTC. It encodes CATSNLYSGYYYEQYF.

The chain has TRBV7-3 and TRBJ2-3; a possible D gene is TRBD2 (5 bases). The CDR3 consists of 13 residues. From germline, CDR1 is SGHTA and CDR2 FQGTGA. The V end lost 3 bases, the J end lost 5 bases, and 9 bases lay between the germline ends. Here the CDR3 reads CASSFDYGDTQYF. The CDR3, as DNA: TGTGCCAGCAGCTTTGACTATGGAGATACGCAGTATTTT.

V is TRBV5-1 and J is TRBJ1-1; tentatively, D is TRBD1 (5 bases). Trimming cost V 4 bases and J 6 bases, with 19 bases left between them. This CDR3 contains 15 residues. Germline CDR1 and CDR2: SGHRS and YFSETQ. The CDR3, as DNA: TGCGCCAGCAGCCCAACAGGAAAGGGGCGATCTGAAGCTTTCTTT. Its protein is CASSPTGKGRSEAFF.

As for this clonotype: The junction departs from germline at one end; a sequencing error may be responsible. V gene TRBV12-3 or TRBV12-4 combines with J gene TRBJ2-5, with 8 bases identical to TRBD2. The CDR3 totals 14 residues. The CDR3 protein is CASSLAGTQETQYF. The CDR3 DNA reads as TGTGCCAGCAGCTTAGCGGGGACTCAAGAGACCCAGTACTTC.

This CDR3 reads CASSSRSSYEQYF. The CDR3 nucleotides read TGTGCCAGCAGTTCCCGGAGCTCCTACGAGCAGTACTTC. V is TRBV12-3 or TRBV12-4 and J is TRBJ2-7; D unresolved. The V and J ends lost 4 bases and 0 bases respectively, with 7 bases between them. This CDR3 contains 13 residues.

The sample holds a few counts of this clonotype. This chain uses TRBV12-3 or TRBV12-4 with TRBJ2-7; D is uncertain. Trimming took 3 bases from V and 3 from J, leaving 6 bases between them. The CDR3 consists of 12 residues. The CDR3 bases are TGTGCCAGCAGTTTTGGGGACTACGAGCAGTACTTC. It specifies CASSFGDYEQYF.